This T cell receptor (beta chain) came from a study of T cell responses to AZD1222 COVID-19 vaccine. General study points: Just 5 or 6 AZD1222 recipients tested seropositive at baseline. Donors in the cohort were predominantly white British and more often female, and clonal diversity was possibly underestimated.

The protocol was immunoSEQ multiplex PCR, while the TCRdb copy is restricted to in-frame clones and leaves out a portion. Here the sample spans around 100,000 clones, 80% to 90% being singletons. The length of the CDR3 is 15 residues. With 1 base removed from V and 0 bases from J, the gap between germline ends came to 4 bases. Germline lookup yields CDR1 SGHDN and CDR2 FVKESK. This clone was detected only once. Its antigen remains unidentified. The chain carries TRBV14 and TRBJ2-6; D not resolved. The receptor's source is an adult in good health. The input for sequencing was peripheral blood, taken on day 0 of AZD1222 vaccination. CDR3 residues: CASSQGGSGANVLTF. CDR3 sequence (DNA): TGTGCCAGCAGCCAAGGGGGCTCTGGGGCCAACGTCCTGACTTTC.